Shown below are 18 T cell receptor beta chains from a single sample sequenced in a study of shared clonotypes between healthy human individuals. Libraries were prepared by immunoSEQ multiplex PCR; TCRdb keeps only in-frame clonotypes and omits some of them. This sample has roughly 1,500,000 clones, with 95% to 99% found just once. Sequences were obtained from naive CD4+ T cells sorted from blood. Subset meaning: CD45RA+ positively selected. The receptors originated from a man in his thirties or forties in good health.

This chain links TRBV19 with TRBJ2-1; 9 nucleotides agree with TRBD1. The CDR3 is made up of 17 amino acids. With 7 bases clipped from V and 0 bases from J, the junction kept 10 bases outside the gene matches. Looked up from germline, CDR1 is LNHDA and CDR2 is SQIVND (reference sequence). In nucleotides, the CDR3 is TGTGCCAGTACTTTAAGAGGGGACAGGGTCTCCTACAATGAGCAGTTCTTC. Translated, it gives CASTLRGDRVSYNEQFF.

The chain is built from TRBV5-5 and TRBJ2-1, with 16 bases matching TRBD2. This CDR3 is built from 15 residues. The germline gives CDR1 SGHKS, CDR2 YYEKEE (reference sequence). V gave up 4 bases and J gave up 8 bases; unmatched junction bases: 3. The CDR3 region is CASSLGTSGRDEQFF. CDR3 DNA: TGTGCCAGCAGCCTCGGGACTAGCGGGAGGGATGAGCAGTTCTTC.

V gene TRBV14 combines with J gene TRBJ1-2; maybe TRBD1 (5 bases). The CDR3 is 13 amino acids. With 3 bases removed from V and 4 bases from J, the gap between germline ends came to 9 bases. Germline V gene lookup returns CDR1 SGHDN and CDR2 FVKESK. The CDR3 coding sequence is TGTGCCAGCAGCCAGGGGACGACCTATGGCTACACCTTC. This codes for CASSQGTTYGYTF.

The V gene is TRBV11-2, the J gene TRBJ2-2; 9 positions agree with TRBD1. The V gene's germline CDR1 is SGHAT and CDR2 FQNNGV. CDR3 length: 15 residues. V lost 6 bases and J lost 6; bases outside the gene matches: 8. The DNA for the CDR3 is TGTGCCAGCAGGGAGACAGGGGGAAGTCCCGGGGAGCTGTTTTTT. This sequence encodes CASRETGGSPGELFF.

This chain connects TRBV5-1 to TRBJ2-1; D is ambiguous. There are 15 residues in the CDR3. The germline V and J ends were trimmed by 3 bases and 0 bases, with 10 bases remaining between them. Germline CDR1 is SGHRS and CDR2 is YFSETQ. CDR3 DNA: TGCGCCAGCAGCTCAACGGGTAGCTCCTACAATGAGCAGTTCTTC. Its translation is CASSSTGSSYNEQFF.

This chain uses TRBV28 with TRBJ2-1, with 9 positions matching TRBD1. V lost 6 bases to trimming and J lost 8 bases; unmatched junction nucleotides: 11. This CDR3 contains 15 residues. Germline CDR1 reads MDHEN; CDR2 reads SYDVKM. The CDR3 DNA reads TGTGCCAGCAGGGTTAGGGACAGGGAAAAGGATGAGCAGTTCTTC. Protein: CASRVRDREKDEQFF. The full variable domain, in which reference TRBV28 and TRBJ2-1 provide the parts outside the CDR3, is DVKVTQSSRYLVKRTGEKVFLECVQDMDHENMFWYRQDPGLGLRLIYFSYDVKMKEKGDIPEGYSVSREKKERFSLILESASTNQTSMYLCASRVRDREKDEQFFGPGTRLTVL.

This chain uses TRBV2 with TRBJ1-3; D gene ambiguous. Trimming removed 8 bases at V and 2 bases at J, with 7 bases between. This CDR3 is 12 amino acids long. Germline CDR1 and CDR2: SNHLY and FYNNEI. The DNA for the CDR3 is TGTGCCAGCGGTTGGGCTGGAAACACCATATATTTT. Encoded protein: CASGWAGNTIYF.

The chain couples TRBV23-1 to TRBJ2-5; unclear D gene. TRBV23-1 is classed as an ORF, of uncertain function. This CDR3 contains 17 residues. With 6 bases removed from V and 6 bases from J, the gap between germline ends came to 26 bases. The CDR3: CASSHHHRTPITQTQYF. The CDR3 coding sequence is TGCGCCAGCAGCCACCATCACCGGACCCCGATCACCCAGACCCAGTACTTC.

V and J are TRBV11-2 and TRBJ2-7; 9 bases line up with TRBD2. The CDR3 runs to 13 residues. The germline V gene has CDR1 SGHAT and CDR2 FQNNGV. J lost 4 bases, V lost 7 bases, and 5 bases had no gene match. CDR3 amino acids: CASKGLATYEQYF. The DNA for the CDR3 is TGTGCCAGCAAAGGACTAGCGACATACGAGCAGTACTTC.

The genes are TRBV5-1 and TRBJ1-1, with 7 bases that match TRBD1. Losses at the gene ends were 4 bases for V and 4 bases for J; bases not matched to a gene: 7. The length of the CDR3 is 14 residues. Per the germline V gene, CDR1 is SGHRS and CDR2 is YFSETQ. Here the CDR3 DNA reads TGCGCCAGCAGCCGCCGACAGGGATCCACTGAAGCTTTCTTT. Amino acid sequence: CASSRRQGSTEAFF.

CDR3 residues: CASSFFGERNEQFF. CDR3 in DNA: TGTGCCAGCAGTTTTTTCGGTGAGCGCAATGAGCAGTTCTTC. The chain carries TRBV28 and TRBJ2-1; D is unresolved. Trimming cost V 3 bases and J 6 bases, with 12 bases left between them. The CDR3 spans 14 residues. Germline V gene sequence: CDR1 MDHEN, CDR2 SYDVKM.

This clone appeared a single time. The chain links TRBV7-2 to TRBJ2-5; TRBD2 matches 9 bases. Unmatched junction bases numbered 10, after V lost 3 bases and J lost 5 bases. The CDR3 covers 16 residues. Germline CDR1 reads SGHTA; CDR2 reads FQGNSA. The CDR3 DNA is TGTGCCAGCAGCTTCGAAGGCGGGAGGGCCAGGGAGACCCAGTACTTC. Its translation: CASSFEGGRARETQYF.

This clone has only one observation. This chain uses TRBV9 with TRBJ2-3; TRBD2 might be the D (6 bases). The germline V and J ends were trimmed by 0 bases and 0 bases, with 17 bases remaining between them. This CDR3 contains 18 residues. CDR1 SGDLS and CDR2 YYNGEE come from the germline V gene. CDR3 nucleotide sequence: TGTGCCAGCAGCGTAGTATCGGGAGCAGCCCTCAGCACAGATACGCAGTATTTT. Translation: CASSVVSGAALSTDTQYF.

The chain is built from TRBV2 and TRBJ2-7, with D perhaps matching TRBD2 (6 bases). V lost 4 bases and J 3 bases, leaving 16 bases between the germline ends. The CDR3 has 15 residues. Germline CDR1 and CDR2: SNHLY and FYNNEI. CDR3 in amino acids: CASSGTSGRYYEQYF. CDR3 DNA sequence: TGTGCCAGCAGTGGGACCTCCGGGAGATACTACGAGCAGTACTTC.

This sequence joins TRBV4-1 and TRBJ2-1, with TRBD2 identical over 7 bases. Germline V lookup: CDR1 MGHRA, CDR2 YSYEKL. The V and J ends lost 5 bases and 2 bases, in that order; junction bases with no gene match: 6. CDR3 size: 15 residues. The CDR3 DNA reads TGCGCCAGCAGCTCCGGGACTACCACCTACAATGAGCAGTTCTTC. The encoded protein is CASSSGTTTYNEQFF.

This rearrangement joins TRBV5-6 to TRBJ1-2; D remains unclear. The V end lost 0 bases, the J end lost 4 bases, and 19 bases lay between the germline ends. CDR1 and CDR2 from the germline V gene are SGHDT and YYEEEE. The CDR3 covers 17 residues. The CDR3 DNA reads as TGTGCCAGCAGCTTGGAGGTAGGGATGAAGAAAAGCTATGGCTACACCTTC. It is translated as CASSLEVGMKKSYGYTF.

This chain joins TRBV7-2 and TRBJ2-1; the D gene is possibly TRBD1 (6 bases). V shed 1 base and J shed 9 bases, with 10 bases lying between them. This CDR3 comprises 13 residues. Germline V gene data show CDR1 as SGHTA and CDR2 as FQGNSA. The CDR3, as DNA: TGTGCCAGCAGCTTAGTGCCAGGGGCTGAGCAGTTCTTC. It codes for CASSLVPGAEQFF.

The chain employs TRBV5-6 and TRBJ2-7; maybe TRBD2 (5 bases). The CDR3 is made up of 15 amino acids. CDR1 SGHDT and CDR2 YYEEEE come from the germline V gene. The V end was cut by 0 bases, the J end by 0 bases, with 10 bases between. The CDR3 nucleotides read TGTGCCAGCAGCTTGGATGTAGGGAGCTCCTACGAGCAGTACTTC. The encoded protein is CASSLDVGSSYEQYF. The full variable domain, with the rest looked up from reference TRBV5-6 and TRBJ2-7, is DAGVTQSPTHLIKTRGQQVTLRCSPKSGHDTVSWYQQALGQGPQFIFQYYEEEERQRGNFPDRFSGHQFPNYSSELNVNALLLGDSALYLCASSLDVGSSYEQYFGPGTRLTVT.